The rows below give T cell receptor beta chains drawn from one sample of a study of regulatory T cells in long-lasting Graves disease. From the multiplex PCR reads, TCRdb called clonotypes with MiXCR, one entry per CDR3 protein. The table includes 200,000 to 250,000 distinct CDR3 sequences, 15% to 20% detected once. Sequenced material: peripheral blood mononuclear cells (PBMCs), taken at new diagnosis, from a patient treated with antithyroid drugs. These receptor sequences come from a female donor with Graves disease. Each CDR3 is given with its conserved first and last residue. D genes are given only for firm matches. Only part of the rows carry a size: once, few, many, or a class if the clone is expanded.

CDR3 protein: CAWSVLGAGLLGYTF; CDR3 DNA: TGTGCCTGGAGTGTACTTGGGGCAGGGCTCCTCGGCTACACCTTC; clone size: many; D gene: -; J gene: TRBJ1-2; V gene: TRBV30
CDR3 protein: CSAQGDRNTEAFF; CDR3 DNA: TGCAGTGCCCAAGGGGACAGGAACACTGAAGCTTTCTTT; clone size: many; D gene: TRBD1; J gene: TRBJ1-1; V gene: TRBV20-1
CDR3 protein: CASSRMGDNSYEQYF; CDR3 DNA: TGTGCCAGCAGCCGTATGGGGGACAACTCCTACGAGCAGTACTTC; clone size: few; D gene: -; J gene: TRBJ2-7; V gene: TRBV2
CDR3 protein: CASSISDSNQPQHF; CDR3 DNA: TGTGCCAGTAGTATATCAGATAGCAATCAGCCCCAGCATTTT; clone size: many; D gene: -; J gene: TRBJ1-5; V gene: TRBV19
CDR3 protein: CATSDPGLAGLNEQFF; CDR3 DNA: TGTGCCACCAGTGATCCGGGACTAGCGGGTCTCAATGAGCAGTTCTTC; clone size: many; D gene: TRBD2; J gene: TRBJ2-1; V gene: TRBV24-1
CDR3 protein: CASSTPRRPDTQYF; CDR3 DNA: TGTGCCAGCAGCACACCCCGCCGGCCAGATACGCAGTATTTT; clone size: many; D gene: -; J gene: TRBJ2-3; V gene: TRBV27
CDR3 protein: CASGLVAGGPDTQYF; CDR3 DNA: TGTGCTAGTGGTTTGGTAGCGGGAGGGCCAGATACGCAGTATTTT; clone size: many; D gene: TRBD2; J gene: TRBJ2-3; V gene: TRBV12-5
CDR3 protein: CASSLFSGRAGYEQYF; CDR3 DNA: TGTGCCAGCAGTTTGTTCAGCGGGAGGGCCGGGTACGAGCAGTACTTC; clone size: -; D gene: TRBD2; J gene: TRBJ2-7; V gene: TRBV12-3/TRBV12-4
CDR3 protein: CATSDWGTSASTGELFF; CDR3 DNA: TGTGCCACCAGTGATTGGGGGACCTCGGCGAGCACCGGGGAGCTGTTTTTT; clone size: few; D gene: -; J gene: TRBJ2-2; V gene: TRBV24-1
CDR3 protein: CASSPESHQETQYF; CDR3 DNA: TGTGCCAGCTCACCGGAGAGTCACCAAGAGACCCAGTACTTC; clone size: many; D gene: -; J gene: TRBJ2-5; V gene: TRBV12-3/TRBV12-4
CDR3 protein: CASSIGPWGSYEQYF; CDR3 DNA: TGTGCCAGTAGTATAGGCCCCTGGGGCTCCTACGAGCAGTACTTC; clone size: -; D gene: -; J gene: TRBJ2-7; V gene: TRBV19
CDR3 protein: CASSSIGRFGANVLTF; CDR3 DNA: TGTGCCAGCAGCTCCATAGGGAGGTTTGGGGCCAACGTCCTGACTTTC; clone size: many; D gene: -; J gene: TRBJ2-6; V gene: TRBV7-3
CDR3 protein: CASSPGISNTEAFF; CDR3 DNA: TGTGCCAGCAGCCCAGGGATCTCGAACACTGAAGCTTTCTTT; clone size: many; D gene: -; J gene: TRBJ1-1; V gene: TRBV7-3
CDR3 protein: CASSYRLAGGGDTQYF; CDR3 DNA: TGTGCCAGCAGCTACCGACTAGCGGGAGGTGGAGATACGCAGTATTTT; clone size: many; D gene: TRBD2; J gene: TRBJ2-3; V gene: TRBV7-2
CDR3 protein: CASSDPRGRTVREQYF; CDR3 DNA: TGTGCCAGCAGTGACCCTCGGGGGAGAACAGTACGGGAGCAGTACTTC; clone size: many; D gene: -; J gene: TRBJ2-7; V gene: TRBV28
CDR3 protein: CASSLVSYRGEETQYF; CDR3 DNA: TGTGCCAGCAGTCTAGTTAGCTACAGGGGTGAAGAGACCCAGTACTTC; clone size: many; D gene: TRBD1; J gene: TRBJ2-5; V gene: TRBV7-2
CDR3 protein: CASRAGRNYGYTF; CDR3 DNA: TGTGCCAGCAGAGCCGGGAGAAACTATGGCTACACCTTC; clone size: many; D gene: -; J gene: TRBJ1-2; V gene: TRBV6-1
CDR3 protein: CASSFGKRDHTDTQYF; CDR3 DNA: TGTGCCAGCAGTTTTGGCAAGCGGGATCACACAGATACGCAGTATTTT; clone size: -; D gene: TRBD2; J gene: TRBJ2-3; V gene: TRBV28
CDR3 protein: CASSLSLSDTNTEAFF; CDR3 DNA: TGTGCCAGCAGTTTATCGTTATCGGACACGAACACTGAAGCTTTCTTT; clone size: -; D gene: -; J gene: TRBJ1-1; V gene: TRBV28
CDR3 protein: CASSAGTSGTYNEQFF; CDR3 DNA: TGTGCCAGTAGTGCCGGGACTAGCGGGACATACAATGAGCAGTTCTTC; clone size: -; D gene: TRBD2; J gene: TRBJ2-1; V gene: TRBV19
CDR3 protein: CASSPPRGRNYEQYF; CDR3 DNA: TGTGCCAGCAGCCCTCCCCGGGGTCGCAACTACGAGCAGTACTTC; clone size: many; D gene: -; J gene: TRBJ2-7; V gene: TRBV28
CDR3 protein: CASSEGGDYEQYF; CDR3 DNA: TGCGCCAGCAGTGAGGGGGGAGACTACGAGCAGTACTTC; clone size: many; D gene: -; J gene: TRBJ2-7; V gene: TRBV10-1
CDR3 protein: CAISDVGRVNTEAFF; CDR3 DNA: TGTGCCATCAGTGACGTTGGCAGGGTGAACACTGAAGCTTTCTTT; clone size: few; D gene: -; J gene: TRBJ1-1; V gene: TRBV10-3
CDR3 protein: CASKGFGHYYGYTF; CDR3 DNA: TGTGCCAGCAAGGGATTTGGACATTACTATGGCTACACCTTC; clone size: many; D gene: -; J gene: TRBJ1-2; V gene: TRBV3-1
CDR3 protein: CASSVDRNQETQYF; CDR3 DNA: TGTGCCAGCAGTGTCGACAGGAATCAAGAGACCCAGTACTTC; clone size: many; D gene: -; J gene: TRBJ2-5; V gene: TRBV2
CDR3 protein: CASSLPVVRYNEQFF; CDR3 DNA: TGTGCCAGCAGTTTGCCGGTGGTTCGGTACAATGAGCAGTTCTTC; clone size: many; D gene: -; J gene: TRBJ2-1; V gene: TRBV28
CDR3 protein: CATSPSVPTELFF; CDR3 DNA: TGTGCCACCAGCCCCTCGGTACCCACGGAGCTGTTTTTT; clone size: many; D gene: -; J gene: TRBJ2-2; V gene: TRBV24-1
CDR3 protein: CASSPWAEANTEAFF; CDR3 DNA: TGTGCCAGCAGCCCCTGGGCTGAGGCGAACACTGAAGCTTTCTTT; clone size: many; D gene: -; J gene: TRBJ1-1; V gene: TRBV11-2
CDR3 protein: CASSFTGGGGYTF; CDR3 DNA: TGCGCCAGCAGCTTCACAGGGGGCGGTGGCTACACCTTC; clone size: many; D gene: TRBD1; J gene: TRBJ1-2; V gene: TRBV5-1
CDR3 protein: CAISGVSDNEQFF; CDR3 DNA: TGTGCCATCAGTGGGGTTAGCGACAATGAGCAGTTCTTC; clone size: many; D gene: -; J gene: TRBJ2-1; V gene: TRBV10-3
CDR3 protein: CSARDPKGGQPQHF; CDR3 DNA: TGCAGTGCTAGAGATCCCAAGGGAGGGCAGCCCCAGCATTTT; clone size: few; D gene: -; J gene: TRBJ1-5; V gene: TRBV20-1